The 3 T cell receptor beta chains reported below all come from one sample, sequenced in a study of CD8 T cells in Susac syndrome. An input of about 0.45 to 1 ug of RNA was subjected to reverse transcription using random hexamers. TCRdb used MiXCR to reprocess the immunoSEQ multiplex PCR reads, holding one entry per CDR3 protein. The table includes fewer than 300,000 distinct CDR3 sequences, approximately 84% detected once. Sequencing was done on a sample of CD8+ T cells from PBMCs. All receptors come from a human donor with multiple sclerosis.

The DNA of the CDR3 is TGTGCCAGCAGTTTTCCCACTGGAAGACAGGGGTTAGCCAAAAACATTCAGTACTTC. Translating it yields CASSFPTGRQGLAKNIQYF. This sequence joins TRBV28 and TRBJ2-4; 8 bases align to TRBD1. The CDR3 sequence is 19 residues long. Germline CDR1 MDHEN, CDR2 SYDVKM. J gave up 0 bases and V 3 bases, and 13 bases lay outside the gene matches. Based on the CDR3 plus reference TRBV28 and TRBJ2-4, the full variable domain is DVKVTQSSRYLVKRTGEKVFLECVQDMDHENMFWYRQDPGLGLRLIYFSYDVKMKEKGDIPEGYSVSREKKERFSLILESASTNQTSMYLCASSFPTGRQGLAKNIQYFGAGTRLSVL.

Concerning this clonotype itself: The CDR3 does not close with the conserved phenylalanine or tryptophan, likely indicating a read error. It is unclear where the CDR3 begins or ends on the DNA, so no DNA is shown, and the CDR3 is as TCRdb lists it. The chain combines TRBV2 with TRBJ2-1; the table's D call, TRBD1, was not checked against the DNA. The CDR3 has 9 residues if both end residues are counted. CDR1 and CDR2 (germline): SNHLY, FYNNEI. CDR3 loop: CASSVGTGI.

V usage is TRBV29-1 and J usage is TRBJ2-7; weak D call: TRBD2 (6 bases). The CDR3 is made up of 11 amino acids. Germline-derived CDR1 and CDR2 are SQVTM and ANQGSEA. V lost 5 bases, J lost 4 bases, and 9 bases lay in between. The CDR3 coding sequence is TGCAGCGTTCAAGGAGGGTACGAGCAGTACTTC. Protein sequence: CSVQGGYEQYF.